This T cell receptor beta chain was obtained from a study of T cell responses to AZD1222 COVID-19 vaccine. Findings and caveats of the study: Reports indicate that nearly half of spike-specific TCRs are directed at unmutated variant regions.

The table came from immunoSEQ multiplex PCR; TCRdb's copy has only in-frame clones and leaves some out. The sample holds tens of thousands of clones; about three quarters are singletons and the top ten take 40% to 55%. J lost 10 bases, V lost 11 bases, and 11 bases had no gene match. CDR3 length equals 13 residues. Germline loops: CDR1 MDHEN, CDR2 SYDVKM. With respect to this clone: Its antigen is undetermined.

This chain uses TRBV28 with TRBJ1-6; TRBD1 matches at 7 bases. The source is an adult who received the AZD1222 COVID-19 vaccine. Sequencing was performed on peripheral blood, taken 28 days after the second AZD1222 dose. DNA of the CDR3: TGTGCCTCATTCTGGGCAGGGGGATCACCCCTCCACTTT. Protein: CASFWAGGSPLHF.